This T cell receptor (beta chain) stems from a study of blood T cell repertoires in COVID-19. The wider study: Researchers got acute and convalescent COVID-19 samples from the United States, Italy and Spain. PBMCs, B-cell-depleted T cells, or T cells provided the cDNA or gDNA that made up the material.

Comment on this clone: A much larger clone lies one base from this, so it may be a read error.

V lost 3 bases and J lost 5; bases outside the gene matches: 1. The CDR3 covers 12 residues. Germline V lookup: CDR1 SGHDT, CDR2 YYEEEE. TCRdb keeps only in-frame clones here, not all; method: immunoSEQ multiplex PCR. The sample lists fewer than 400,000 clones, more than 85% occurring once. Sequenced sample: PBMCs or T cells enriched from blood (not recorded which). This chain connects TRBV5-6 to TRBJ2-7; 8 bases agree with TRBD1. This sequence originates from a woman in her twenties or thirties who had recovered from COVID-19. This CDR3 reads CASSSTGDEQYF. CDR3 in DNA: TGTGCCAGCAGCTCGACAGGGGACGAGCAGTACTTC.